This entry lists 14 T cell receptor beta chains sequenced from one sample in a study of blood T cell repertoires in COVID-19. Data came from immunoSEQ multiplex PCR; TCRdb stores just in-frame clones and leaves some out. The data contain about 310,000 clones, 87% of them singletons. What was sequenced was PBMCs or T cells enriched from blood (not recorded which). The receptors were gathered from a woman in her late teens or twenties who had recovered from COVID-19.

The chain links TRBV19 to TRBJ1-2, with D unclear. Germline V lookup: CDR1 LNHDA, CDR2 SQIVND (reference sequence). The CDR3 extends over 13 amino acids. V lost 10 bases and J 6 bases, leaving 18 bases between the germline ends. The CDR3 region has the DNA TGTGCCACCCTAGAACCCCTGGGTGATGGCTACACCTTC. This codes for CATLEPLGDGYTF.

This chain links TRBV4-3 with TRBJ2-4, with D unresolved. CDR1 is LGHNA, CDR2 YSLEER, per germline. CDR3 length equals 18 residues. Trimming left V 0 bases short and J 0 bases short, with 15 bases between. The CDR3 sequence is CASSQDTRSELAKNIQYF. CDR3 bases: TGCGCCAGCAGCCAAGATACGAGATCCGAGCTAGCCAAAAACATTCAGTACTTC.

The chain couples TRBV7-2 to TRBJ1-5; D is unresolved. Germline V CDR1 and CDR2: SGHTA, FQGNSA. The CDR3 extends over 15 amino acids. Trimming shortened V by 1 base and J by 0 bases, and 7 bases separated the two germline ends. The CDR3 reads CASSLEGVSNQPQHF. In DNA form, the CDR3 reads TGTGCCAGCAGCTTAGAGGGAGTTAGCAATCAGCCCCAGCATTTT.

The chain has TRBV28 and TRBJ1-1; weak D call: TRBD1 (6 bases). CDR3 size: 14 residues. V lost 8 bases, J lost 10 bases, and 23 bases lay in between. The germline V gene has CDR1 MDHEN and CDR2 SYDVKM. The CDR3 spells CASGEGQLTLGAFF. In DNA form, the CDR3 reads TGTGCCAGCGGGGAAGGACAGTTAACCCTTGGAGCTTTCTTT.

J is TRBJ2-1 and V is TRBV9, with a possible D match to TRBD2 (7 bases). CDR1 is SGDLS, CDR2 YYNGEE, per germline. V was cut by 4 bases and J by 1 base, with 12 bases left in between. The CDR3 consists of 15 residues. The CDR3 DNA sequence: TGTGCCAGCAGCCTGCGGGGGCCGTCCTACAATGAGCAGTTCTTC. Protein: CASSLRGPSYNEQFF.

In this sample, this clone turned up once. This chain joins TRBV14 and TRBJ2-1; tentative D call: TRBD1 (6 bases). The CDR3 contains 17 residues. V was trimmed by 1 base and J by 2 bases, leaving 15 bases between them. Germline CDR1 SGHDN, CDR2 FVKESK. DNA for the CDR3: TGTGCCAGCAGCCAAGGCAGGGGAAGTGGTACCTACAATGAGCAGTTCTTC. Amino acid sequence: CASSQGRGSGTYNEQFF.

The V and J genes are TRBV28 and TRBJ2-7, with 8 bases aligning to TRBD2. V gave up 1 base and J gave up 2 bases; unmatched junction bases: 4. In germline, CDR1 is MDHEN, CDR2 SYDVKM. The CDR3 totals 15 residues. This CDR3 reads CASSLSAGAAYEQYF. CDR3 DNA: TGTGCCAGCAGTTTATCAGCGGGAGCGGCCTACGAGCAGTACTTC.

This chain connects TRBV7-8 to TRBJ2-7, with 7 bases matching TRBD1. Germline trimming cut 6 bases from V and 6 bases from J; bases unmatched to any gene: 8. Germline loops: CDR1 SGHVS, CDR2 FQNEAQ. The CDR3 is 13 residues long. CDR3 bases: TGTGCCAGCAGACGCGACAGGGCGCGCGAGCAGTACTTC. This codes for CASRRDRAREQYF.

The chain has TRBV7-8 and TRBJ1-2; no reliable D call. This CDR3 spans 13 amino acids. Germline CDR1 and CDR2: SGHVS and FQNEAQ. Trimming took 3 bases from V and 8 from J, leaving 13 bases between them. CDR3 in amino acids: CASSLRRGGGYTF. The CDR3 DNA sequence: TGTGCCAGCAGCTTGAGACGAGGCGGGGGCTACACCTTC.

V usage is TRBV27 and J usage is TRBJ2-5; 7 nucleotides match TRBD1. Trimming cost V 5 bases and J 5 bases; bases outside gene matches: 11. Germline V gene sequence: CDR1 MNHEY, CDR2 SMNVEV (reference sequence). The CDR3 runs 15 residues. The CDR3 reads CASSGPRGHVETQYF. The CDR3 nucleotides read TGTGCCAGCAGTGGGCCAAGGGGGCATGTGGAGACCCAGTACTTC.

The chain couples TRBV2 to TRBJ1-1; TRBD1 is a possible D gene (6 bases). The CDR3 is 15 residues long. The germline CDR1 and CDR2 sequences are SNHLY and FYNNEI. V was clipped by 3 bases and J by 4 bases, with 15 bases between them. CDR3 coding DNA: TGTGCCAGCAGTGAGAGGCAGGGGTCGGGCACTGAAGCTTTCTTT. This sequence encodes CASSERQGSGTEAFF.

The rearrangement links TRBV19 to TRBJ2-2; 9 nucleotides match TRBD1. Germline trimming cut 7 bases from V and 4 bases from J; bases unmatched to any gene: 16. The CDR3 has 18 residues. CDR1 is LNHDA, CDR2 SQIVND, per germline (reference sequence). Here the CDR3 DNA reads TGTGCCAGTACCAACCAACATCCGGACAGGGGTAGCACCGGGGAGCTGTTTTTT. It codes for CASTNQHPDRGSTGELFF.

The genes are TRBV15 and TRBJ1-1; the match to TRBD1 covers 9 bases. CDR1 and CDR2 (germline): LNHNV, YYDKDF (reference sequence). The CDR3 is made up of 17 amino acids. The junction had 5 bases not matched to a gene; V was cut back by 0 bases and J by 0 bases. DNA of the CDR3: TGTGCCACCAGCAGAGAGCGGACAGGGGACATGAACACTGAAGCTTTCTTT. Translation gives CATSRERTGDMNTEAFF.

The chain carries TRBV7-2 and TRBJ1-2; no clear D. The CDR3 totals 14 residues. CDR1 is SGHTA and CDR2 is FQGNSA in the germline V gene. Between the trimmed V and J ends, which lost 2 bases and 4 bases, there was a span of 11 bases. The CDR3 region has the DNA TGTGCCAGCAGCTTAAATCGTCAGATCTATGGCTACACCTTC. Translated, it gives CASSLNRQIYGYTF.